These T cell receptor beta chains were read from a single sample in a study of somatic mutations in cytotoxic T cells in rheumatoid arthritis. Produced via immunoSEQ multiplex PCR; TCRdb's table is partial and in-frame only. The sample carries 3,000 to 3,500 clones, 65% to 85% recorded once. The source material was CD8+ T cells sorted from blood. The source is a man in his forties or fifties with rheumatoid arthritis. The CDR3 runs from the conserved cysteine through the conserved F or W. A D gene is named only where the DNA matches it firmly. The size of a clone is reported for some rows only, either as once, few or many, or as a class for expanded clones.

CASSQAAESSYEQYF,TGCGCCAGCAGCCAAGCGGCGGAAAGCTCCTACGAGCAGTACTTC,hyperexpanded,.,TRBV4-1,TRBJ2-7
CAISGSVFYEQYF,TGTGCCATCTCGGGGTCTGTCTTCTACGAGCAGTACTTC,.,.,TRBV28,TRBJ2-7
CASKVARTDTQYF,TGCGCCAGCAAGGTAGCGAGAACAGATACGCAGTATTTT,.,.,TRBV5-1,TRBJ2-3
CASSGSSGTGLFVTQYF,TGTGCCAGCAGCGGTTCATCCGGGACAGGGTTGTTTGTGACCCAGTACTTC,.,TRBD1,TRBV4-2,TRBJ2-5
CASSISDSSQPQHF,TGTGCCAGTAGTATAAGTGACAGTAGTCAGCCCCAGCATTTT,.,.,TRBV19,TRBJ1-5
CATGTSGGIQYF,TGTGCCACCGGGACTAGCGGGGGGATCCAGTACTTC,.,TRBD2,TRBV2,TRBJ2-5
CASSDLAGEQYF,TGTGCCAGTTCAGACTTAGCGGGCGAGCAGTACTTC,.,TRBD2,TRBV6-6,TRBJ2-7
CASSDRTGGLNTEAFF,TGCGCCAGCAGCGACCGGACAGGGGGCTTGAACACTGAAGCTTTCTTT,once,TRBD1,TRBV5-1,TRBJ1-1
CASKPHGRGNQPQHF,TGTGCCAGCAAGCCCCATGGGCGGGGCAATCAGCCCCAGCATTTT,.,.,TRBV27,TRBJ1-5
CASSIGQMNTEAFF,TGTGCCAGTAGTATCGGACAGATGAACACTGAAGCTTTCTTT,.,.,TRBV19,TRBJ1-1
CASSSLSEQYF,TGTGCCAGCAGCTCCCTTTCCGAGCAGTACTTC,.,.,TRBV7-9,TRBJ2-7
CASSLQTSGRLETQYF,TGTGCCAGCAGTCTTCAGACTAGCGGGAGATTAGAGACCCAGTACTTC,.,TRBD2,TRBV27,TRBJ2-5
CASSPRGVLAGGVEQYF,TGTGCCAGCTCACCACGGGGAGTGCTAGCGGGAGGTGTTGAGCAGTACTTC,.,TRBD2,TRBV18,TRBJ2-7
CASSFHRNNEQFF,TGTGCCAGCAGCTTTCACAGAAACAATGAGCAGTTCTTC,few,.,TRBV7-9,TRBJ2-1